The 31 T cell receptor beta chains reported below all come from one sample, sequenced in a study of T cell clones after liver transplantation. Assay: immunoSEQ multiplex PCR; the TCRdb copy retains only in-frame clones and omits some. The profile covers about 20,000 clones, with 78% appearing a single time and 30% to 40% taken by the ten largest. This specimen was CD8+ T cells from blood, taken 54 months after liver transplant. These receptors were collected from a human patient who received a liver transplant. The graft donor may account for some of the T cells.

The chain combines TRBV15 with TRBJ1-5; 8 bases are a match to TRBD1. Trimming cost V 0 bases and J 7 bases; bases outside gene matches: 5. Germline values: CDR1 LNHNV, CDR2 YYDKDF (reference sequence). This CDR3 contains 15 residues. CDR3 region: CATSRDQGAGQPQHF. The CDR3 region has the DNA TGTGCCACCAGCAGAGACCAGGGGGCGGGGCAGCCCCAGCATTTT.

This clone was picked up a small number of times. The rearrangement joins TRBV27 to TRBJ2-4, with a tentative D call TRBD2 (6 bases). Per the germline V gene, CDR1 is MNHEY and CDR2 is SMNVEV (reference sequence). The CDR3 is 13 amino acids. Trimming took off 2 bases at V and 8 bases at J, with 10 bases between the two ends. The CDR3 spells CASSLMGGDIQYF. The CDR3 DNA reads as TGTGCCAGCAGTTTAATGGGAGGTGACATTCAGTACTTC.

The rearrangement links TRBV28 to TRBJ1-1; perhaps TRBD1 as D (6 bases). Germline V CDR1 and CDR2: MDHEN, SYDVKM. The CDR3 loop spans 12 amino acids. Trimming took 5 bases from V and 11 from J, leaving 15 bases between them. In nucleotides, the CDR3 is TGTGCCAGCAGTCCCTGGGACATACAGGCTTTCTTT. Translated, it gives CASSPWDIQAFF.

This clone was counted once. The chain links TRBV7-2 to TRBJ2-3; 8 bases agree with TRBD2. This CDR3 has 15 amino acids. J lost 2 bases, V lost 6 bases, and 7 bases had no gene match. CDR1 is SGHTA and CDR2 is FQGNSA in the germline V gene. The CDR3 loop is CASSYSGADTDTQYF. In DNA, the CDR3 is TGTGCCAGCAGTTATAGCGGGGCGGACACAGATACGCAGTATTTT.

This clone was seen only a few times. The rearrangement uses TRBV27 and TRBJ1-5, with D uncertain. This CDR3 spans 18 amino acids. Germline values: CDR1 MNHEY, CDR2 SMNVEV (reference sequence). Trimming cost V 1 base and J 2 bases, with 18 bases left between them. CDR3 coding DNA: TGTGCCAGCAGTTTATTCGCCATGGTTAACTCGGGCAATCAGCCCCAGCATTTT. It yields the protein CASSLFAMVNSGNQPQHF.

This clone was counted a few times. The CDR3 nucleotides are TGTGCCAGCAGTGACTCAGCGGGGGGGAACACCGGGGAGCTGTTTTTT. Its translation: CASSDSAGGNTGELFF. The chain couples TRBV6-4 to TRBJ2-2; 9 bases line up with TRBD2. Trimming removed 0 bases from V and 1 base from J; junction bases left unmatched: 0. The germline CDR1 and CDR2 sequences are MRHNA and SNTAGT. This CDR3 has 16 residues.

The V gene is TRBV27, the J gene TRBJ2-1, with 10 bases that match TRBD2. J was trimmed by 6 bases and V by 7 bases; bases with no gene match: 6. This CDR3 contains 14 residues. The germline V gene has CDR1 MNHEY and CDR2 SMNVEV (reference sequence). CDR3 DNA: TGTGCCAGCACATCAGCGGGGGGGCCCAATGAGCAGTTCTTC. Translated, it gives CASTSAGGPNEQFF.

V and J are TRBV19 and TRBJ2-1; 8 nucleotides match TRBD1. Germline CDR1 is LNHDA and CDR2 is SQIVND (reference sequence). V lost 6 bases to trimming and J lost 5 bases; unmatched junction nucleotides: 12. This CDR3 is built from 16 residues. The CDR3 DNA is TGTGCCAGTAGCCTGGACAGGGCGACTGGGGACAATGAGCAGTTCTTC. As protein: CASSLDRATGDNEQFF.

The chain links TRBV9 to TRBJ2-7; D is unresolved. There are 15 residues in the CDR3. Germline values: CDR1 SGDLS, CDR2 YYNGEE. V lost 0 bases and J lost 1, with 11 bases in between. This CDR3 is CASSVVPAESYEQYF. The CDR3 nucleotides read TGTGCCAGCAGCGTAGTACCGGCGGAATCCTACGAGCAGTACTTC.

V gene TRBV5-1 combines with J gene TRBJ1-1; D perhaps matches TRBD1 (6 bases). The V gene lost 4 bases and the J gene lost 0 bases, with 16 bases spanning the gap. CDR3 length equals 16 residues. From germline, CDR1 is SGHRS and CDR2 YFSETQ. CDR3 coding DNA: TGCGCCAGCAGCATAGGCAGGGGAGTCATGAACACTGAAGCTTTCTTT. It yields the protein CASSIGRGVMNTEAFF.

The rearrangement links TRBV5-6 to TRBJ1-2, with D perhaps matching TRBD1 (6 bases). The CDR3 is made up of 14 amino acids. Per germline, CDR1 SGHDT and CDR2 YYEEEE. The V end was cut by 4 bases, the J end by 2 bases, with 12 bases between. The CDR3 coding sequence is TGTGCCAGCAGCCCCACCGGGACAAACTATGGCTACACCTTC. It yields the protein CASSPTGTNYGYTF.

The V call is TRBV13, the J call TRBJ1-4; 8 positions match TRBD1. CDR1 is PRHDT and CDR2 is FYEKMQ in the germline V gene (reference sequence). CDR3 length: 16 amino acids. The junction had 9 bases not matched to a gene; V was cut back by 5 bases and J by 4 bases. The CDR3 nucleotides are TGTGCCAGCAGCGCCCGACAGGGGTGGGGTAATGAAAAACTGTTTTTT. It yields the protein CASSARQGWGNEKLFF.

The chain joins TRBV7-6 to TRBJ2-2, with D perhaps given as TRBD1 or TRBD2 (5 bases each). Germline values: CDR1 SGHVS, CDR2 FNYEAQ. V dropped 0 bases and J dropped 6 bases, with 8 bases sitting between them. The CDR3 loop spans 14 amino acids. The CDR3 sequence is CASSLAGDPGELFF. The DNA of the CDR3 is TGTGCCAGCAGCTTAGCGGGGGACCCCGGGGAGCTGTTTTTT. The full variable domain, with the rest looked up from reference TRBV7-6 and TRBJ2-2, is GAGVSQSPRYKVTKRGQDVALRCDPISGHVSLYWYRQALGQGPEFLTYFNYEAQQDKSGLPNDRFSAERPEGSISTLTIQRTEQRDSAMYRCASSLAGDPGELFFGEGSRLTVL.

V and J are TRBV21-1 and TRBJ2-7; the DNA was not compared with TRBD2, the D call given in the table. TRBV21-1 is listed as a pseudogene. CDR3 size: 14 residues. Here the CDR3 reads CASSFLASGYEQYF. The DNA of the CDR3 is TGTGCCAGCAGCTTTCTCGCGTCTGGCTACGAGCAGTACTTC.

On this clone itself: Its ends do not fully match the called genes, so a read error is possible. This chain uses TRBV28 with TRBJ1-4, with 7 nucleotides matching TRBD1. The CDR3 spans 10 residues. Germline values: CDR1 MDHEN, CDR2 SYDVKM. The CDR3 DNA is TGTGCCAGCAGAAATCAGGGGGTACTTTTT. Translation gives CASRNQGVLF. The full variable domain, completed using reference TRBV28 and TRBJ1-4, is DVKVTQSSRYLVKRTGEKVFLECVQDMDHENMFWYRQDPGLGLRLIYFSYDVKMKEKGDIPEGYSVSREKKERFSLILESASTNQTSMYLCASRNQGVLFGSGTQLSVL.

The rearrangement links TRBV6-5 to TRBJ2-6, with unresolved D. Germline V gene lookup returns CDR1 MNHEY and CDR2 SVGAGI. The CDR3 totals 15 residues. Trimming took 2 bases from V and 2 from J, leaving 7 bases between them. The DNA of the CDR3 is TGTGCCAGCAGTTACGTCCCTCCTGGGGCCAACGTCCTGACTTTC. Its translation: CASSYVPPGANVLTF.

This sequence joins TRBV5-4 and TRBJ1-2; 7 bases align to TRBD1. V was pared by 4 bases and J by 4 bases, with 10 bases of the junction left unmatched. The CDR3 runs to 15 residues. Germline loops: CDR1 SGHNT, CDR2 YYREEE (reference sequence). The DNA for the CDR3 is TGTGCCAGCAGCGCGGACAGGAAGAGACTCTATGGCTACACCTTC. This encodes CASSADRKRLYGYTF.

The CDR3 DNA reads TGTGCCAGCAGTTTACCCAACCAGGAGGGTGGCAATCAGCCCCAGCATTTT. The encoded protein is CASSLPNQEGGNQPQHF. This chain links TRBV28 with TRBJ1-5; no firm D call. CDR1 is MDHEN, CDR2 SYDVKM, per germline. The germline V and J ends were trimmed by 2 bases and 2 bases, with 16 bases remaining between them. The CDR3 consists of 17 residues.

The rearrangement uses TRBV4-1 and TRBJ1-6, with unresolved D. Trimming pared 6 bases from V and 8 bases from J, leaving 8 bases between. Germline lookup yields CDR1 MGHRA and CDR2 YSYEKL. The CDR3 is 12 amino acids. The CDR3 DNA is TGCGCCAGCAGGCTTGGGGATTCACCCCTCCACTTT. Translation gives CASRLGDSPLHF.

This chain joins TRBV10-3 and TRBJ1-6; weak D call: TRBD1 (5 bases). The V end lost 6 bases, the J end lost 5 bases, and 8 bases lay between the germline ends. CDR1 and CDR2 (germline): ENHRY, SYGVKD. CDR3 length equals 13 residues. CDR3 coding DNA: TGTGCCATCAGGACAGAGGATAATTCACCCCTCCACTTT. Translating it yields CAIRTEDNSPLHF.

The chain uses TRBV27 and TRBJ1-6; D is undetermined. Germline CDR1 MNHEY, CDR2 SMNVEV (reference sequence). Trimming took off 6 bases at V and 1 base at J, with 7 bases between the two ends. This CDR3 has 14 amino acids. CDR3 amino acids: CASSVGSYNSPLHF. The CDR3 nucleotides are TGTGCCAGCAGCGTAGGGTCCTATAATTCACCCCTCCACTTT.

The V gene is TRBV13, the J gene TRBJ1-2; 8 nucleotides match TRBD1. CDR1 PRHDT and CDR2 FYEKMQ come from the germline V gene (reference sequence). V was clipped by 4 bases and J by 3 bases; unmatched bases: 4. This CDR3 has 14 residues. The CDR3 loop is CASSWTGSDYGYTF. CDR3 bases: TGTGCCAGCAGCTGGACAGGGTCTGACTATGGCTACACCTTC.

V is TRBV6-1 and J is TRBJ2-2; TRBD1 aligns across 7 bases. Germline lookup yields CDR1 MNHNS and CDR2 SASEGT. Losses at the gene ends were 8 bases for V and 6 bases for J; bases not matched to a gene: 9. This CDR3 has 14 amino acids. CDR3 bases: TGTGCCAGCCAGGGGGTAGGGGTCCCCGGGGAGCTGTTTTTT. Encoded protein: CASQGVGVPGELFF.

This sequence joins TRBV7-6 and TRBJ2-7, with D unclear. V was trimmed by 1 base and J by 2 bases, leaving 12 bases between them. Germline values: CDR1 SGHVS, CDR2 FNYEAQ. The CDR3 consists of 15 residues. CDR3 in amino acids: CASSLGTAGTYEQYF. The DNA for the CDR3 is TGTGCCAGCAGCTTAGGCACGGCCGGAACCTACGAGCAGTACTTC.

J is TRBJ2-7 and V is TRBV19; no definite D call. Per germline, CDR1 LNHDA and CDR2 SQIVND (reference sequence). The V end was cut by 5 bases, the J end by 4 bases, with 15 bases between. This CDR3 has 14 amino acids. The CDR3 is CASSFTFGRYEQYF. CDR3 bases: TGTGCCAGTAGTTTCACGTTCGGGCGGTACGAGCAGTACTTC.

This clone is classed as medium-sized. The gene calls are TRBV27 and TRBJ1-5, with 8 bases that match TRBD1. There are 14 residues in the CDR3. The trim removed 5 bases at V and 7 bases at J, leaving 7 bases unmatched. Germline V gene data show CDR1 as MNHEY and CDR2 as SMNVEV (reference sequence). CDR3 sequence: CASSSSGGGQPQHF. The CDR3 nucleotides read TGTGCCAGCAGTAGTTCAGGGGGCGGGCAGCCCCAGCATTTT.

V gene TRBV7-9 combines with J gene TRBJ1-2, with TRBD1 as a possible D gene (5 bases). Per germline, CDR1 SEHNR and CDR2 FQNEAQ (reference sequence). The CDR3 consists of 16 residues. V was cut by 1 base and J by 7 bases, with 19 bases left in between. CDR3 region: CASSLVGLSYRRGYTF. The CDR3 bases are TGTGCCAGCAGCTTAGTGGGACTTTCGTACAGGCGTGGCTACACCTTC. The whole variable domain, remainder taken from reference TRBV7-9 and TRBJ1-2, is DTGVSQNPRHKITKRGQNVTFRCDPISEHNRLYWYRQTLGQGPEFLTYFQNEAQLEKSRLLSDRFSAERPKGSFSTLEIQRTEQGDSAMYLCASSLVGLSYRRGYTFGSGTRLTVV.

The gene calls are TRBV7-2 and TRBJ2-1, with 8 nucleotides matching TRBD2. V lost 1 base, J lost 4 bases, and 9 bases stayed unmatched. The CDR3 has 17 amino acids. CDR1 is SGHTA and CDR2 is FQGNSA in the germline V gene. DNA of the CDR3: TGTGCCAGCAGCTTAGACCCCGGGGGGGCCCCTTACAATGAGCAGTTCTTC. It translates to CASSLDPGGAPYNEQFF. The complete variable domain, with remaining parts taken from reference TRBV7-2 and TRBJ2-1, reads GAGVSQSPSNKVTEKGKDVELRCDPISGHTALYWYRQSLGQGLEFLIYFQGNSAPDKSGLPSDRFSAERTGGSVSTLTIQRTQQEDSAVYLCASSLDPGGAPYNEQFFGPGTRLTVL.

This clone was recorded once. The genes are TRBV10-1 and TRBJ1-1, with a possible D match to TRBD1 (5 bases). V shed 1 base and J shed 4 bases, with 10 bases lying between them. This CDR3 region has 14 residues. Germline CDR1 reads WNHNN; CDR2 reads SYGVQD (reference sequence). The CDR3, as DNA: TGCGCCAGCAGTGAGTATCAGGGAGGCACTGAAGCTTTCTTT. This translates into CASSEYQGGTEAFF.

J is TRBJ1-2 and V is TRBV28; D is possibly TRBD1 (6 bases). CDR1 and CDR2 from the germline V gene are MDHEN and SYDVKM. This CDR3 is built from 15 residues. V was shortened by 5 bases and J by 8 bases, with 21 bases between the two germline ends. Written as DNA, the CDR3 is TGTGCCAGCAGTCTCAGGGGTGAAGCCTTATGGGGCTACACCTTC. Residues: CASSLRGEALWGYTF.

The J gene is TRBJ2-1, the V gene TRBV6-5; 8 positions match TRBD1. The germline gives CDR1 MNHEY, CDR2 SVGAGI. This CDR3 region has 11 residues. V shed 7 bases, J shed 7 bases, and the junction held 0 bases outside the gene matches. The CDR3 protein is CASNRGNEQFF. For the CDR3, the DNA is TGTGCCAGCAACAGGGGGAATGAGCAGTTCTTC.